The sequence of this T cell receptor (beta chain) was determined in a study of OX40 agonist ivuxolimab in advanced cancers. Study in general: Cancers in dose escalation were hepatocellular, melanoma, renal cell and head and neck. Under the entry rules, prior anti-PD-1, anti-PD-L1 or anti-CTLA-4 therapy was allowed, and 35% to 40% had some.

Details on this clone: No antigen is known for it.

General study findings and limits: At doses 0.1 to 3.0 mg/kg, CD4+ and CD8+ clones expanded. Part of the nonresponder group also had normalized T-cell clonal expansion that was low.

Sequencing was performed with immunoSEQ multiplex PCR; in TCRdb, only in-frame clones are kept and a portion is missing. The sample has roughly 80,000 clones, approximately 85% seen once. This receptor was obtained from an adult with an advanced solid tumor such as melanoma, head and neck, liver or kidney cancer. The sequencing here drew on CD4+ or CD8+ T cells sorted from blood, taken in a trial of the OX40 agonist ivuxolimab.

The CDR3 region is CASSPGPSTDTQYF. CDR3 coding DNA: TGTGCCAGCAGCCCCGGGCCCAGCACAGATACGCAGTATTTT. This chain uses TRBV7-6 with TRBJ2-3, with D unresolved. V lost 5 bases to trimming and J lost 0 bases, with 9 bases between them. This CDR3 contains 14 residues. Germline lookup yields CDR1 SGHVS and CDR2 FNYEAQ.